This T cell receptor (beta chain) was profiled in a study of regulatory T cells in long-lasting Graves disease. Deletions cut 6 bases from V and 4 bases from J, with 16 bases between. The V gene's germline CDR1 is SNHLY and CDR2 FYNNEI. The CDR3 length is 16 residues. The time point is: newly diagnosed GD, antithyroid drugs for less than 3 months. Isolated PBMC RNA provided the starting material for the TCR library. Assembly of TCR beta libraries relied on iRepertoire HTBI primers together with Arm-PCR of CDR3 regions. Via MiXCR, TCRdb re-called the multiplex PCR reads, giving one row per CDR3 protein. The repertoire holds around 470,000 distinct CDR3 sequences, 14% seen once, with around a sixth in the top ten. Many counts were recorded for this clonotype. This sample also belongs to another study, concerning T cells in Graves' hyperthyroidism and ophthalmopathy.

The clonotype comes from a woman between 50 and 59 years old with Graves disease. V gene TRBV2 combines with J gene TRBJ1-6; D is ambiguous. The specimen comprised peripheral blood mononuclear cells (PBMCs), sampled at new diagnosis, from a patient treated with antithyroid drugs. CDR3 residues: CASRDLGRAYNSPLHF. The CDR3 nucleotides are TGTGCCAGCAGAGACCTAGGGAGGGCGTATAATTCACCCCTCCACTTT. The entire variable domain, with the rest obtained from reference TRBV2 and TRBJ1-6, is as follows: EPEVTQTPSHQVTQMGQEVILRCVPISNHLYFYWYRQILGQKVEFLVSFYNNEISEKSEIFDDQFSVERPDGSNFTLKIRSTKLEDSAMYFCASRDLGRAYNSPLHFGNGTRLTVT.